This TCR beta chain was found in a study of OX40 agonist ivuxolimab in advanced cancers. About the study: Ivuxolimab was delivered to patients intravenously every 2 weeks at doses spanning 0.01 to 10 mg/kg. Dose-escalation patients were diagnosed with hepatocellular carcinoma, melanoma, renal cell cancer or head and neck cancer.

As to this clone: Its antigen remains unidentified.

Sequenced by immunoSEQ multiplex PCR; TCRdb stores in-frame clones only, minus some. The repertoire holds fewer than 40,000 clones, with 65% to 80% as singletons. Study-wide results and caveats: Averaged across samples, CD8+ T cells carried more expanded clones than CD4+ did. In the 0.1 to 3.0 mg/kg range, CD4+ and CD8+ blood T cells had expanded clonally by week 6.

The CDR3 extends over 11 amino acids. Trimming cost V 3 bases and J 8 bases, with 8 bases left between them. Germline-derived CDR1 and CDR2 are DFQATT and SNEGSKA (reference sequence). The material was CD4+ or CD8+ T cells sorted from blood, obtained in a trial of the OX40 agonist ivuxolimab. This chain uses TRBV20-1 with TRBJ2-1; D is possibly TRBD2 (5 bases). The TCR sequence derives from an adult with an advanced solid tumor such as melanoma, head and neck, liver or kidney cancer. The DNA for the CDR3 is TGCAGTGCTAGGGAGGAAGATGAGCAGTTCTTC. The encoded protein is CSAREEDEQFF.